This TCR beta chain was recorded in a study of T cells in Graves' hyperthyroidism and ophthalmopathy. Study-wide points: Most thyroid clonotypes expanded above 0.001 were also detected in blood. A 13 V-J model separated ophthalmopathy from stable hyperthyroidism.

TCR beta CDR3 sequences were amplified from RNA transcripts. First-round RT-PCR targeting the TCR CDR3 was performed with the HTBI primer set. TCRdb itself ran the multiplex PCR reads through MiXCR, one entry per CDR3 protein. The data hold hundreds of thousands of distinct CDR3 sequences, with about 13% observed a single time. For this clonotype: The antigen is unknown.

Germline V lookup: CDR1 DFQATT, CDR2 SNEGSKA (reference sequence). This CDR3 is built from 13 residues. Between the trimmed V and J ends, which lost 3 bases and 10 bases, there was a span of 13 bases. Stable Graves' hyperthyroidism meant no ophthalmopathy progression within 18 months. Newly diagnosed patients aged 18 to 65 had hyperthyroidism of under 2 months' duration. The TCR comes from a woman aged 18 to 35 with Graves' hyperthyroidism. Sequenced: blood. The rearrangement joins TRBV20-1 to TRBJ1-6, with D possibly matching TRBD1 (5 bases). CDR3 sequence (DNA): TGCAGTGCTAGCGGGGGGATGGACTCACCCCTCCACTTT. Translation: CSASGGMDSPLHF.